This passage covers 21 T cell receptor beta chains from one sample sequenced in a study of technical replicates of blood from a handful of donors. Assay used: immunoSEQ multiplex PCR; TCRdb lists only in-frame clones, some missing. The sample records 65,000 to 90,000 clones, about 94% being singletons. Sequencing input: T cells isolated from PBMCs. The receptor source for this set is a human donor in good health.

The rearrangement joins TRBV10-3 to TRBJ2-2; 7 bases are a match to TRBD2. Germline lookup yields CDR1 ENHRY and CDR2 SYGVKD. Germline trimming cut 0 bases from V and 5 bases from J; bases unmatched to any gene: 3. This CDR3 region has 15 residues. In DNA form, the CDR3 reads TGTGCCATCAGTGAGTCAGGGGAGGGGACCGGGGAGCTGTTTTTT. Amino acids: CAISESGEGTGELFF.

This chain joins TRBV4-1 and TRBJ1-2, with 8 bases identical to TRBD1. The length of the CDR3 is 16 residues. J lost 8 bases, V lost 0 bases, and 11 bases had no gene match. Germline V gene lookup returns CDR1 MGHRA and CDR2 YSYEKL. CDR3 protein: CASSQEGAGGIGGYTF. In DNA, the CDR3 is TGCGCCAGCAGCCAAGAAGGGGCAGGGGGCATAGGGGGCTACACCTTC.

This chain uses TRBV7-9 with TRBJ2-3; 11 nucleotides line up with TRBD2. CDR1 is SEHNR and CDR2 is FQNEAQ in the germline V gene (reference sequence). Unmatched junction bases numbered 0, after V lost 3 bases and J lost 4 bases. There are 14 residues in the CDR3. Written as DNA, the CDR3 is TGTGCCAGCAGCTTTAGCGGGAGGGCAGATACGCAGTATTTT. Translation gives CASSFSGRADTQYF.

The DNA for the CDR3 is TGTGCCAGCAGCGAGGCTAGCGGGAGAGATACGCAGTATTTT. It encodes CASSEASGRDTQYF. This sequence joins TRBV7-2 and TRBJ2-3; 10 nucleotides agree with TRBD2. The V gene's germline CDR1 is SGHTA and CDR2 FQGNSA. The CDR3 has 14 amino acids. Trimming took 5 bases from V and 5 from J; bases not matched to a gene: 4.

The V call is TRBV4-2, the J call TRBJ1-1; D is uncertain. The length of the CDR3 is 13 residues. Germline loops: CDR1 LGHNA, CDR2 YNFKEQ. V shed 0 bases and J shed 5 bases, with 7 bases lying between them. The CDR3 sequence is CASSQDSRTEAFF. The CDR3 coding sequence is TGTGCCAGCAGCCAAGATTCGAGGACTGAAGCTTTCTTT.

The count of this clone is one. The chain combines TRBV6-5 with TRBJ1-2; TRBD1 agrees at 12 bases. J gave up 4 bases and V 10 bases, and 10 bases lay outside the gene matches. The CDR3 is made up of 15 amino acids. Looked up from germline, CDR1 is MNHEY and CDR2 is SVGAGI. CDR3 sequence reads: CATQLGTGGFYGYTF. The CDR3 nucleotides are TGTGCCACTCAACTCGGGACAGGGGGCTTCTATGGCTACACCTTC.

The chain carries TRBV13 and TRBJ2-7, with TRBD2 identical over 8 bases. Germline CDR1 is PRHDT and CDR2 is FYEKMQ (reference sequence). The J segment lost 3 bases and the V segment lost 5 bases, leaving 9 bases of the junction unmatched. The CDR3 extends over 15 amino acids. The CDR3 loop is CASSAVGSGNYEQYF. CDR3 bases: TGTGCCAGCAGCGCAGTGGGTAGCGGGAACTACGAGCAGTACTTC. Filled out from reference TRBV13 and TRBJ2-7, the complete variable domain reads AAGVIQSPRHLIKEKRETATLKCYPIPRHDTVYWYQQGPGQDPQFLISFYEKMQSDKGSIPDRFSAQQFSDYHSELNMSSLELGDSALYFCASSAVGSGNYEQYFGPGTRLTVT.

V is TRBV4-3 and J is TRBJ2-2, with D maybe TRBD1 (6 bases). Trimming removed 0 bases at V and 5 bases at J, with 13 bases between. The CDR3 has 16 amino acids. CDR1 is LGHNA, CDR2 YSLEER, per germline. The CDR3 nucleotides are TGCGCCAGCAGCCAAGATAACAGGGTGAATACCGGGGAGCTGTTTTTT. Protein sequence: CASSQDNRVNTGELFF.

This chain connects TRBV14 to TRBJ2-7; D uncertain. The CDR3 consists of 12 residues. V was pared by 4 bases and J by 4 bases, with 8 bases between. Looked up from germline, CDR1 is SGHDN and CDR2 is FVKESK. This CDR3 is CASSLAVYEQYF. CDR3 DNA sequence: TGTGCCAGCAGCCTAGCCGTTTACGAGCAGTACTTC.

This CDR3 reads CASMPGTGESYEQYF. The CDR3 DNA reads as TGTGCCAGCATGCCGGGGACAGGGGAGTCCTACGAGCAGTACTTC. This chain uses TRBV5-4 with TRBJ2-7, with 10 positions matching TRBD1. This CDR3 region has 15 residues. Trimming removed 6 bases from V and 1 base from J; junction bases left unmatched: 7. Germline V CDR1 and CDR2: SGHNT, YYREEE (reference sequence).

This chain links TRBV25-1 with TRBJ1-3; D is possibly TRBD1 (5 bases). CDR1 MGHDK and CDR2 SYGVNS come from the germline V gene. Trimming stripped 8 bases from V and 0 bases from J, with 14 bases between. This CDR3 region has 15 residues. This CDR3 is CASSVGALSGNTIYF. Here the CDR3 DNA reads TGTGCCAGCTCTGTAGGGGCCCTCTCTGGAAACACCATATATTTT.

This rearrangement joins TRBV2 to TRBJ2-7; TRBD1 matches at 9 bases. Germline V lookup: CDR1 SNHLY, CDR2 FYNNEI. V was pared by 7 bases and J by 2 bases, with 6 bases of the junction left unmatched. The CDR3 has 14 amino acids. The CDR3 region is CASNGDRGTYEQYF. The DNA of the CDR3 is TGTGCCAGCAACGGTGACAGGGGGACCTACGAGCAGTACTTC.

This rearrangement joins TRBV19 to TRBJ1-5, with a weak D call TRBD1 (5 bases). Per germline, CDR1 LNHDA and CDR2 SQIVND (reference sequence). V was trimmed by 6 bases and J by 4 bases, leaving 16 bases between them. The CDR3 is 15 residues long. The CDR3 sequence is CASRRERGGNQPQHF. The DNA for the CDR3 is TGTGCCAGTAGACGTGAGAGGGGAGGGAATCAGCCCCAGCATTTT.

CDR3 DNA sequence: TGTGCCTGGAGTGGACAGGCGGAGGAAAAACTGTTTTTT. Translating gives CAWSGQAEEKLFF. This chain links TRBV30 with TRBJ1-4, with D possibly being TRBD1 (6 bases). The CDR3 is 13 amino acids. CDR1 is GTSNPN, CDR2 SVGIG, per germline (reference sequence). Deletions cut 1 base from V and 8 bases from J, with 11 bases between. Full variable domain (missing parts from reference TRBV30 and TRBJ1-4): SQTIHQWPATLVQPVGSPLSLECTVEGTSNPNLYWYRQAAGRGLQLLFYSVGIGQISSEVPQNLSASRPQDRQFILSSKKLLLSDSGFYLCAWSGQAEEKLFFGSGTQLSVL.

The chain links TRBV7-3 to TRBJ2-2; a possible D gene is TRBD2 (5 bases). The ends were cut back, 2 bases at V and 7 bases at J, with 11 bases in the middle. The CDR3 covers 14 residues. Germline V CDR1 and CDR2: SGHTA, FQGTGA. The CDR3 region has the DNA TGTGCCAGCAGCTTATTGGGAGCGGTCGGGGAGCTGTTTTTT. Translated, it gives CASSLLGAVGELFF.

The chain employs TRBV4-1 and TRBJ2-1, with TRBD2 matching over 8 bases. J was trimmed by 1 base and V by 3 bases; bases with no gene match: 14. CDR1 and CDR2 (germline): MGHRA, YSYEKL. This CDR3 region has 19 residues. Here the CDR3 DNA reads TGCGCCAGCAGCCAGAGACTAGCGAGTGTTGGGATTTCCTACAATGAGCAGTTCTTC. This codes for CASSQRLASVGISYNEQFF.

The CDR3 region is CASSVGGRYNEQFF. Here the CDR3 DNA reads TGTGCCAGCAGCGTGGGGGGGCGTTACAATGAGCAGTTCTTC. The chain carries TRBV9 and TRBJ2-1, with D possibly matching TRBD2 (7 bases). V was clipped by 2 bases and J by 4 bases, with 10 bases between them. The CDR3 consists of 14 residues. In germline, CDR1 is SGDLS, CDR2 YYNGEE.

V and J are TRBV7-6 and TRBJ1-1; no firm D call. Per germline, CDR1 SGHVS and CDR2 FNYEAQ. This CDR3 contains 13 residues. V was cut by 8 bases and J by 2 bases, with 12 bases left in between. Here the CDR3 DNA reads TGTGCCAGCCGTGAGGGCGAAAACACTGAAGCTTTCTTT. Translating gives CASREGENTEAFF.

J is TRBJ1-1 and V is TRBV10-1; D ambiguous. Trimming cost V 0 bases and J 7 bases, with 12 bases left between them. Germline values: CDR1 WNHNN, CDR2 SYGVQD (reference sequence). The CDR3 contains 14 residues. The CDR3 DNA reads TGCGCCAGCAGTGAGTCGGGCGGGTATGATGAAGCTTTCTTT. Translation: CASSESGGYDEAFF.

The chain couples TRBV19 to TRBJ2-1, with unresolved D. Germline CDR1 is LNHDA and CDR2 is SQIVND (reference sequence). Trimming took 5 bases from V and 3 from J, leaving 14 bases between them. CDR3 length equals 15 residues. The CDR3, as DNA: TGTGCCAGTAGTGACGTCGGGTACATCTACAATGAGCAGTTCTTC. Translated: CASSDVGYIYNEQFF.

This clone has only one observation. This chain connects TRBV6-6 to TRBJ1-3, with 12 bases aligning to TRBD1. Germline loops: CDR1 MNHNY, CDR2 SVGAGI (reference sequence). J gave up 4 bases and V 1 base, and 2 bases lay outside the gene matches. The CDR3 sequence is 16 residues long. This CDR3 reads CASSYWDRGPGNTIYF. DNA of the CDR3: TGTGCCAGCAGTTACTGGGACAGGGGGCCCGGAAACACCATATATTTT.